Shown below are 5 T cell receptor beta chains from a single sample sequenced in a study of T-cell memory formation after mild COVID-19. TCRdb used MiXCR to reprocess the 5' RACE reads, holding one entry per CDR3 protein. This repertoire shows around 300,000 distinct CDR3 sequences, about 13% found once; its top ten account for around a fifth. The sample taken for sequencing was PBMCs or a T cell subset sorted from them (not recorded which). These receptors were obtained from a man aged 18 to 30 who had mild COVID-19 (a few samples of this study predate the infection). Cell type and time point are not known.

The chain couples TRBV7-6 to TRBJ2-1; tentative D call: TRBD1 (6 bases). The germline CDR1 and CDR2 sequences are SGHVS and FNYEAQ. The CDR3 has 15 amino acids. With 1 base removed from V and 8 bases from J, the gap between germline ends came to 15 bases. The CDR3 bases are TGTGCCAGCAGCTTAGGGACAGTGGATTGGGATGAGCAGTTCTTC. Encoded protein: CASSLGTVDWDEQFF.

The chain is built from TRBV12-3 or TRBV12-4 and TRBJ1-2; possibly TRBD1 for D (6 bases). V lost 5 bases and J 4 bases, leaving 17 bases between the germline ends. The CDR3 has 15 residues. The CDR3 region is CASSPGLQGAYGYTF. The DNA of the CDR3 is TGTGCCAGCAGTCCCGGACTACAGGGCGCCTATGGCTACACCTTC.

The V and J genes are TRBV20-1 and TRBJ2-1; possible D gene TRBD2, 5 bases. Trimming left V 6 bases short and J 6 bases short, with 9 bases between. This CDR3 comprises 11 residues. Germline V gives CDR1 DFQATT, CDR2 SNEGSKA (reference sequence). The CDR3 region has the DNA TGCAGTGCCACTAGAGTCAATGAGCAGTTCTTC. It yields the protein CSATRVNEQFF.

This clonotype was observed many times. The chain joins TRBV7-2 to TRBJ1-2, with a weak D call TRBD1 (5 bases). Trimming shortened V by 3 bases and J by 5 bases, and 7 bases separated the two germline ends. In germline, CDR1 is SGHTA, CDR2 FQGNSA. This CDR3 region has 12 residues. The CDR3 nucleotides read TGTGCCAGCAGCTTCGACAGATATGGCTACACCTTC. Its translation: CASSFDRYGYTF. Drawing the rest from reference TRBV7-2 and TRBJ1-2, the complete variable domain is GAGVSQSPSNKVTEKGKDVELRCDPISGHTALYWYRQSLGQGLEFLIYFQGNSAPDKSGLPSDRFSAERTGGSVSTLTIQRTQQEDSAVYLCASSFDRYGYTFGSGTRLTVV.

The chain combines TRBV12-3 or TRBV12-4 with TRBJ2-7, with TRBD1 as a possible D gene (6 bases). CDR3 length: 14 residues. V lost 6 bases to trimming and J lost 7 bases, with 19 bases between them. The CDR3 DNA reads TGTGCCAGCAGCCCACGGGACACCCCTCGTGAGCAGTACTTC. Protein: CASSPRDTPREQYF.